The 23 T cell receptor beta chains listed next were all sequenced from one sample in a study of blood T cell repertoires in COVID-19. Only in-frame clones appear in the TCRdb table, and some are missing; sequencing was by immunoSEQ multiplex PCR. This repertoire shows approximately 180,000 clones, 80% to 90% found once; its top ten account for over 2.5%. Sequenced sample: peripheral blood. These receptors all stem from a man aged 55 to 70 with acute or convalescent COVID-19.

This rearrangement joins TRBV14 to TRBJ2-3; 10 nucleotides line up with TRBD2. Germline loops: CDR1 SGHDN, CDR2 FVKESK. The V segment lost 3 bases and the J segment 1 base; nucleotides outside the gene matches: 7. CDR3 length: 17 residues. In DNA form, the CDR3 reads TGTGCCAGCAGCCAGAGTAGCGGGAGGCGGGGCACAGATACGCAGTATTTT. It specifies CASSQSSGRRGTDTQYF. The full variable domain, completed using reference TRBV14 and TRBJ2-3, is EAGVTQFPSHSVIEKGQTVTLRCDPISGHDNLYWYRRVMGKEIKFLLHFVKESKQDESGMPNNRFLAERTGGTYSTLKVQPAELEDSGVYFCASSQSSGRRGTDTQYFGPGTRLTVL.

The CDR3 DNA follows: TGTGCCAGCAGCTTATTCGGGCGGGAGGGCCCTGGGGAGCAGTACTTC. It yields the protein CASSLFGREGPGEQYF. This rearrangement joins TRBV7-9 to TRBJ2-7; TRBD2 agrees at 9 bases. The CDR3 has 16 amino acids. The V gene's germline CDR1 is SEHNR and CDR2 FQNEAQ (reference sequence). The trim removed 2 bases at V and 7 bases at J, leaving 12 bases unmatched.

Only a few counts were recorded for this clone. The chain joins TRBV2 to TRBJ1-2; D perhaps matches TRBD1 (5 bases). V was shortened by 6 bases and J by 7 bases, with 12 bases between the two germline ends. Germline V gene data show CDR1 as SNHLY and CDR2 as FYNNEI. CDR3 length: 12 residues. The CDR3, as DNA: TGTGCCAGCAGGACAGCGTTTTCTGGCTACACCTTC. Translating gives CASRTAFSGYTF.

The chain employs TRBV10-3 and TRBJ2-7; 9 bases fit TRBD1. The junction had 6 bases not matched to a gene; V was cut back by 4 bases and J by 5 bases. The CDR3 consists of 14 residues. Germline V gene sequence: CDR1 ENHRY, CDR2 SYGVKD. The CDR3 reads CAISVGQGYHEQYF. The CDR3 coding sequence is TGTGCCATCAGTGTTGGACAGGGGTACCACGAGCAGTACTTC.

This clone was detected only a few times. Here the CDR3 reads CASSQESGLAGGYNEQFF. The CDR3 DNA follows: TGTGCCAGCAGCCAAGAATCGGGACTAGCGGGAGGTTACAATGAGCAGTTCTTC. J is TRBJ2-1 and V is TRBV4-2, with TRBD2 identical over 15 bases. The V and J ends lost 0 bases and 4 bases, in that order; junction bases with no gene match: 4. This CDR3 is built from 18 residues. CDR1 LGHNA and CDR2 YNFKEQ come from the germline V gene.

The CDR3 coding sequence is TGTGCCAGCAGTCTCGGACAGGGTAATAGTAACTATGGCTACACCTTC. Its translation: CASSLGQGNSNYGYTF. This chain joins TRBV28 and TRBJ1-2, with TRBD1 matching over 8 bases. The CDR3 extends over 16 amino acids. Unmatched junction bases numbered 9, after V lost 5 bases and J lost 1 base. CDR1 and CDR2 from the germline V gene are MDHEN and SYDVKM.

The chain couples TRBV2 to TRBJ2-7; 9 nucleotides align to TRBD1. There are 13 residues in the CDR3. Germline-derived CDR1 and CDR2 are SNHLY and FYNNEI. The V segment lost 7 bases and the J segment 7 bases; nucleotides outside the gene matches: 8. The CDR3 region is CASTGTGRWEQYF. DNA for the CDR3: TGTGCCAGCACCGGGACAGGGCGCTGGGAGCAGTACTTC.

The chain is built from TRBV23-1 and TRBJ2-7, with D perhaps TRBD2 (6 bases). TRBV23-1 is an ORF, with its function uncertain. The CDR3 totals 17 residues. Trimming stripped 1 base from V and 6 bases from J, with 22 bases between. DNA for the CDR3: TGCGCCAGCAGTCAATGGGGGGAGCCCCCAATTTGGCGCGAGCAGTACTTC. Its protein product is CASSQWGEPPIWREQYF.

This clone appeared once. This rearrangement joins TRBV15 to TRBJ2-1; the D gene is possibly TRBD2 (5 bases). This CDR3 contains 15 residues. The V gene's germline CDR1 is LNHNV and CDR2 YYDKDF (reference sequence). V lost 0 bases to trimming and J lost 6 bases, with 12 bases between them. The DNA for the CDR3 is TGTGCCACCAGCAGAGATTTTCCTAGCTCCAATGAGCAGTTCTTC. Its protein product is CATSRDFPSSNEQFF.

This chain uses TRBV24-1 with TRBJ1-2; 11 bases align to TRBD1. The CDR3 covers 17 residues. The V and J ends lost 4 bases and 2 bases, in that order; junction bases with no gene match: 8. Germline lookup yields CDR1 KGHDR and CDR2 SFDVKD. The CDR3 protein is CATSDRRDRGKNYGYTF. As DNA, the CDR3 is TGTGCCACCAGTGACCGCCGGGACAGGGGGAAAAACTATGGCTACACCTTC.

The V and J genes are TRBV11-3 and TRBJ2-6; 8 nucleotides line up with TRBD1. J gave up 1 base and V 7 bases, and 3 bases lay outside the gene matches. The germline V gene has CDR1 SGHNT and CDR2 YENEEA. CDR3 size: 15 residues. CDR3 nucleotides: TGTGCCAGCACAACAGGGGGTTCTGGGGCCAACGTCCTGACTTTC. Translation gives CASTTGGSGANVLTF.

The V and J genes are TRBV3-1 (or the pseudogene TRBV3-2) and TRBJ2-5; D might be TRBD2 (7 bases). The CDR3 sequence is 14 residues long. V was shortened by 5 bases and J by 5 bases, with 15 bases between the two germline ends. Per germline, CDR1 LGHDT and CDR2 YNNKEL (reference sequence). The CDR3 loop is CASSRAGRGETQYF. CDR3 DNA sequence: TGTGCCAGCAGCAGAGCGGGAAGGGGGGAGACCCAGTACTTC.

The rearrangement uses TRBV5-1 and TRBJ2-7; 8 positions match TRBD1. The V gene end was trimmed by 1 base and the J gene end by 0 bases; junction bases not matched to a gene: 6. The CDR3 length is 16 residues. CDR1 and CDR2 (germline): SGHRS, YFSETQ. CDR3 sequence: CASSLNPTGDSYEQYF. CDR3 DNA sequence: TGCGCCAGCAGCTTGAACCCGACAGGGGACTCCTACGAGCAGTACTTC. Drawing the rest from reference TRBV5-1 and TRBJ2-7, the complete variable domain is KAGVTQTPRYLIKTRGQQVTLSCSPISGHRSVSWYQQTPGQGLQFLFEYFSETQRNKGNFPGRFSGRQFSNSRSEMNVSTLELGDSALYLCASSLNPTGDSYEQYFGPGTRLTVT.

The chain couples TRBV10-3 to TRBJ2-5; the D gene is possibly TRBD1 (5 bases). V was pared by 2 bases and J by 4 bases, with 11 bases between. In germline, CDR1 is ENHRY, CDR2 SYGVKD. The CDR3 sequence is 14 residues long. The CDR3 loop is CAISEGQGPETQYF. DNA of the CDR3: TGTGCCATCAGTGAGGGTCAGGGCCCAGAGACCCAGTACTTC.

V is TRBV6-6 and J is TRBJ1-3, with 7 bases lining up with TRBD1. V trimming: 5 bases; J trimming: 0 bases; junction bases outside the gene matches: 10. CDR3 length: 17 amino acids. Looked up from germline, CDR1 is MNHNY and CDR2 is SVGAGI (reference sequence). CDR3 DNA sequence: TGTGCCAGCAGTCTTTATGGGACAGCTACCTCTGGAAACACCATATATTTT. This gives the protein CASSLYGTATSGNTIYF.

This clone was counted a single time. The genes are TRBV12-3 or TRBV12-4 and TRBJ1-2; a weak D match, TRBD1 (5 bases). This CDR3 contains 13 residues. With 3 bases removed from V and 3 bases from J, the gap between germline ends came to 8 bases. This CDR3 is CASSLKGDYGYTF. For the CDR3, the DNA is TGTGCCAGCAGTTTGAAAGGGGACTATGGCTACACCTTC.

The chain is built from TRBV5-6 and TRBJ1-1; D remains ambiguous. Germline loops: CDR1 SGHDT, CDR2 YYEEEE. The V and J ends lost 2 bases and 5 bases respectively, with 4 bases between them. The CDR3 covers 11 residues. The CDR3 region is CASSFLTEAFF. The DNA of the CDR3 is TGTGCCAGCAGCTTTCTGACTGAAGCTTTCTTT. The variable domain in full, completed from reference TRBV5-6 and TRBJ1-1, reads DAGVTQSPTHLIKTRGQQVTLRCSPKSGHDTVSWYQQALGQGPQFIFQYYEEEERQRGNFPDRFSGHQFPNYSSELNVNALLLGDSALYLCASSFLTEAFFGQGTRLTVV.

This chain joins TRBV9 and TRBJ2-1, with TRBD1 identical over 11 bases. This CDR3 is 15 amino acids long. Germline CDR1 SGDLS, CDR2 YYNGEE. The V segment lost 0 bases and the J segment 10 bases; nucleotides outside the gene matches: 6. The CDR3 coding sequence is TGTGCCAGCAGCGTAGGGGACAGGGGGATCGTGGAGCAGTTCTTC. Encoded protein: CASSVGDRGIVEQFF.

This clone was seen only a few times. This chain joins TRBV7-2 and TRBJ1-3; D is undetermined. Germline V lookup: CDR1 SGHTA, CDR2 FQGNSA. The V and J ends lost 3 bases and 0 bases respectively, with 12 bases between them. The length of the CDR3 is 16 residues. The DNA of the CDR3 is TGTGCCAGCAGCTTGAACGAGGCGAGCTCTGGAAACACCATATATTTT. This codes for CASSLNEASSGNTIYF.

V and J are TRBV5-1 and TRBJ2-2; 11 positions match TRBD2. After removal of 1 base from V and 2 bases from J, the junction contained 10 bases not matched to a gene. The CDR3 contains 19 residues. The V gene's germline CDR1 is SGHRS and CDR2 YFSETQ. CDR3 DNA sequence: TGCGCCAGCAGCTTGAACATAGCGGGAGGGAGGATAAACACCGGGGAGCTGTTTTTT. The encoded protein is CASSLNIAGGRINTGELFF.

The chain couples TRBV7-9 to TRBJ2-3; no clear D. The CDR3 runs to 16 residues. V was clipped by 4 bases and J by 0 bases, with 14 bases between them. Germline V CDR1 and CDR2: SEHNR, FQNEAQ (reference sequence). The DNA of the CDR3 is TGTGCCAGCAGCTGGGCGCTAACTGGGAGCACAGATACGCAGTATTTT. Its protein product is CASSWALTGSTDTQYF. The full variable domain, with the rest looked up from reference TRBV7-9 and TRBJ2-3, is DTGVSQNPRHKITKRGQNVTFRCDPISEHNRLYWYRQTLGQGPEFLTYFQNEAQLEKSRLLSDRFSAERPKGSFSTLEIQRTEQGDSAMYLCASSWALTGSTDTQYFGPGTRLTVL.

CDR3 sequence (DNA): TGTGCCAGCACCACGGGACTAGCGGGTTACAATGAGCAGTTCTTC. It specifies CASTTGLAGYNEQFF. This chain joins TRBV6-5 and TRBJ2-1; 12 nucleotides line up with TRBD2. The J segment lost 4 bases and the V segment lost 7 bases, leaving 5 bases of the junction unmatched. The CDR3 totals 15 residues. The germline gives CDR1 MNHEY, CDR2 SVGAGI.

The chain couples TRBV6-5 to TRBJ1-1, with D perhaps matching TRBD1 (5 bases). Trimming cost V 10 bases and J 1 base, with 16 bases left between them. The CDR3 is 14 residues long. CDR1 and CDR2 from the germline V gene are MNHEY and SVGAGI. CDR3: CATTIGVGNTEAFF. CDR3 nucleotides: TGTGCCACTACGATAGGGGTGGGGAACACTGAAGCTTTCTTT.